Below, one TCR beta chain is given with its context. Its cognate antigen is unknown. Trimming cost V 4 bases and J 7 bases, with 9 bases left between them. The CDR3 loop spans 12 amino acids. Germline V gives CDR1 SGHRS, CDR2 YFSETQ. TCRdb re-derived calls from the 5' RACE reads in MiXCR, one entry per CDR3 protein. The sample lists 300,000 or so distinct CDR3 sequences, roughly 16% seen once, with more than 20% in the top ten. The record originates from a study of T-cell memory formation after mild COVID-19. Study-wide results and caveats: Day 15 to 85 contracting clones showed balanced CD4/CD8; later expanders leaned CD4+.

J is TRBJ2-1 and V is TRBV5-1; D is unclear. This receptor was taken from a man aged 18-30 years who had mild COVID-19 (a few samples of this study predate the infection). Cell type and time point are not known. The sample taken for sequencing was PBMCs or a T cell subset sorted from them (not recorded which). The CDR3 protein is CASSRPANEQFF. The CDR3 nucleotides are TGCGCCAGCAGCCGACCGGCAAATGAGCAGTTCTTC.